This T cell receptor beta chain originates from a study of OX40 agonist ivuxolimab in advanced cancers. In this sample, this clone turned up once. The table came from immunoSEQ multiplex PCR; TCRdb's copy has only in-frame clones and leaves some out. The repertoire consists of 70,000 to 100,000 clones, with 70% to 90% occurring once and the leading ten covering 7.4%. The CDR3 consists of 15 residues. Germline CDR1 and CDR2: SEHNR and FQNEAQ (reference sequence). With V trimmed by 1 base and J by 7 bases, 9 bases remained unmatched. The receptor was isolated from an adult with an advanced solid tumor such as melanoma, head and neck, liver or kidney cancer. This chain connects TRBV7-9 to TRBJ2-5; TRBD2 agrees at 7 bases. This material consisted of CD4+ or CD8+ T cells sorted from blood, taken in a trial of the OX40 agonist ivuxolimab. DNA for the CDR3: TGTGCCAGCAGCTTAGTGTTCCGGTCGGGGGGGACCCAGTACTTC. Translation: CASSLVFRSGGTQYF.